Shown below are 5 T cell receptor beta chains from a single sample sequenced in a study of T cell responses to AZD1222 COVID-19 vaccine (dated by TCRdb to 2020 to 2023). The sample's time point, from its label and the paper: baseline before first vaccination. Library generation was performed with the immunoSEQ multiplex PCR assay. Drawn from immuneACCESS, this table holds only the in-frame rearrangements with V and J called that TCRdb kept. Clones are partly lost; checked studies trace under half to an unresolved V gene and leave the rest unexplained. The sample table contains some 100,000 clones; only one count was recorded for 80% to 95% of them. The top ten constitute roughly 4.5% of the sample. The sample in question was peripheral blood, obtained on day 0 of AZD1222 vaccination. These receptors originate from an adult in good health.

The chain has TRBV19 and TRBJ1-6; no reliable D call. In germline, CDR1 is LNHDA, CDR2 SQIVND (reference sequence). The CDR3 sequence is 12 residues long. V gave up 2 bases and J gave up 10 bases, with 6 bases separating them. CDR3 sequence (DNA): TGTGCCAGTAGTATAATGGGGTCACCCCTCCACTTT. Translating gives CASSIMGSPLHF.

V usage is TRBV27 and J usage is TRBJ1-2; D is unclear. Trimming removed 6 bases at V and 8 bases at J, with 19 bases between. This CDR3 is built from 14 residues. The germline gives CDR1 MNHEY, CDR2 SMNVEV (reference sequence). Here the CDR3 reads CASSYLSGKGGYTF. In DNA, the CDR3 is TGTGCCAGCAGCTACCTCTCGGGGAAGGGAGGCTACACCTTC.

The chain recombines TRBV9 with TRBJ1-6, with D maybe TRBD1 (6 bases). Per the germline V gene, CDR1 is SGDLS and CDR2 is YYNGEE. The CDR3 has 16 residues. Trimming removed 6 bases from V and 3 bases from J, with 16 bases in between. CDR3 in amino acids: CASNSGAEYYNSPLHF. The DNA for the CDR3 is TGTGCCAGCAACTCGGGGGCAGAATACTATAATTCACCCCTCCACTTT.

The rearrangement joins TRBV7-9 to TRBJ2-3, with 8 bases identical to TRBD2. Germline trimming cut 11 bases from V and 5 bases from J; bases unmatched to any gene: 12. Germline V gene lookup returns CDR1 SEHNR and CDR2 FQNEAQ (reference sequence). The CDR3 contains 14 residues. CDR3 sequence (DNA): TGTGCCGGTACCCCGGGGGGGCCGATAGATACGCAGTATTTT. This translates into CAGTPGGPIDTQYF.

The chain recombines TRBV4-3 with TRBJ1-2; 8 nucleotides match TRBD1. The CDR3 has 18 amino acids. Germline V CDR1 and CDR2: LGHNA, YSLEER. The V gene end was trimmed by 4 bases and the J gene end by 2 bases; junction bases not matched to a gene: 15. CDR3 nucleotides: TGCGCCAGCAGCCCCGGACAGGGTATAAATTTTGGGAACTATGGCTACACCTTC. Translating gives CASSPGQGINFGNYGYTF.